These T cell receptor beta chains were read from a single sample in a study of blood T cell repertoires in COVID-19. The repertoire was sequenced with immunoSEQ multiplex PCR; TCRdb's copy has only in-frame clones and lacks some. The sample lists a few hundred thousand clones; more than 75% were seen once. Sequencing was performed on PBMCs or T cells enriched from blood (not recorded which). These TCRs come from a woman between 45 and 65 years old who had recovered from COVID-19. The CDR3 runs from the conserved cysteine through the conserved F or W. Each record gives: V gene, clone size, J gene, D gene, CDR3 DNA, CDR3 protein. D genes are given only for firm matches. Size values are once, few and many counts, or a class for expanded clones, and some rows have none.

>TRBV11-3|-|TRBJ2-7|-
TGTGCCAGCAGCTTAGAATGCGACGGGAGTAGGCTAGGGGAGCAGTACTTC
CASSLECDGSRLGEQYF
>TRBV4-1|-|TRBJ2-3|-
TGCGCCAGCAGCCCTAAGACAAACGAACAGGGCCAAACAGATACGCAGTATTTT
CASSPKTNEQGQTDTQYF
>TRBV12-3/TRBV12-4|-|TRBJ1-1|TRBD1
TGTGCCAGCAGCCGACAGGGGGCTGGAGCTTTCTTT
CASSRQGAGAFF
>TRBV3-1/TRBV3-2|-|TRBJ2-5|-
TGTGCCAGCAGCCAACACCGGGAGACCCAGTACTTC
CASSQHRETQYF
>TRBV4-1|-|TRBJ1-1|TRBD1
TGCGCCAGCAGCCCCGAGCCGGGACAGCTCACTGAAGCTTTCTTT
CASSPEPGQLTEAFF
>TRBV6-5|-|TRBJ1-1|-
TGTGCCAGTCTATCGACCCGGGTTGGCACTGAAGCTTTCTTT
CASLSTRVGTEAFF
>TRBV4-2|-|TRBJ1-3|-
TGTGCCAGCAGCCAAATGGGGAGCTCTGGAAACACCATATATTTT
CASSQMGSSGNTIYF
>TRBV4-1|-|TRBJ1-6|-
TGCGCCAGCAGCAAAACGGGAGCGAATTCACCCCTCCACTTT
CASSKTGANSPLHF
>TRBV7-6|-|TRBJ2-1|-
TGTGCCAGCAGCTTAGTGGACAGAAACAATGAGCAGTTCTTC
CASSLVDRNNEQFF
>TRBV4-1|once|TRBJ2-3|TRBD2
TGCGCCAGCAGCCAAGCGCGGGGGGCCTATGGGGATACGCAGTATTTT
CASSQARGAYGDTQYF
>TRBV5-1|-|TRBJ2-5|-
TGCGCCAGCAGCCTCAGCACTCAGAGGGAGACCCAGTACTTC
CASSLSTQRETQYF
>TRBV29-1|-|TRBJ2-7|-
TGCAGCGTTGTACTAACAGGGACCCCCGCCTACGAGCAGTACTTC
CSVVLTGTPAYEQYF
>TRBV7-2|-|TRBJ1-1|-
TGTGCCAGCAGCCCCCTAGTCAGGGGCACTGAAGCTTTCTTT
CASSPLVRGTEAFF
>TRBV10-3|few|TRBJ1-1|-
TGTGCCATCAGTGAGTCCGGGGGAATTAACACTGAAGCTTTCTTT
CAISESGGINTEAFF
>TRBV3-1/TRBV3-2|-|TRBJ2-7|TRBD1
TGTGCCAGCAGCCCTACAGGGGGCATCTCCTACGAGCAGTACTTC
CASSPTGGISYEQYF
>TRBV4-1|few|TRBJ2-1|TRBD2
TGCGCCAGCAGGCCTCTAGCGGGTACCTACAATGAGCAGTTCTTC
CASRPLAGTYNEQFF
>TRBV18|-|TRBJ1-2|-
TGTGCCAGCTCCCGAGGCCGACAGTCATATGGCTACACCTTC
CASSRGRQSYGYTF
>TRBV28|-|TRBJ2-7|TRBD1
TGTGCCAGCAGCAGGGGGACGCAGGGGGCCTACGAGCAGTACTTC
CASSRGTQGAYEQYF
>TRBV30|-|TRBJ1-2|-
TGTGCCTGGAGAAGACAGGACTCTAACTATGGCTACACCTTC
CAWRRQDSNYGYTF
>TRBV4-3|-|TRBJ1-6|-
TGCGCCAGCAGCCAAGATGGCAGGGGTCCTCCCCTCCACTTT
CASSQDGRGPPLHF
>TRBV10-3|-|TRBJ1-5|-
TGTGCCATCAGTGTTAGTGATAGCAATCAGCCCCAGCATTTT
CAISVSDSNQPQHF
>TRBV20-1|-|TRBJ1-2|-
TGCAGTGCCACAGGGTCCTATGGCTACACCTTC
CSATGSYGYTF
>TRBV7-2|-|TRBJ1-2|TRBD1
TGTGCCAGCAGCTCCAGGGGGCACGGCTACACCTTC
CASSSRGHGYTF
>TRBV9|few|TRBJ1-2|-
TGTGCCAGCAGCGCCCAGGAGTTTAAGAGGGATGGCTACACCTTC
CASSAQEFKRDGYTF
>TRBV2|-|TRBJ1-5|-
TGTGCCAGCAGTAGGGGTTGGTGGAATCAGCCCCAGCATTTT
CASSRGWWNQPQHF
>TRBV5-1|-|TRBJ2-3|-
TGCGCCAGCAGCTTGGAGGGGGATACGCAGTATTTT
CASSLEGDTQYF
>TRBV7-2|-|TRBJ1-4|-
TGTGCCAGCAGCTTACAGGGACTAACTAATGAAAAACTGTTTTTT
CASSLQGLTNEKLFF
>TRBV6-5|few|TRBJ2-1|TRBD1
TGTGCCAGCAGTACAAAGGGACAGCGAGGCGATGAGCAGTTCTTC
CASSTKGQRGDEQFF
>TRBV2|-|TRBJ2-3|-
TGTGCCAGCAGCCCACGAGGGGATACGCAGTATTTT
CASSPRGDTQYF
>TRBV10-2|-|TRBJ1-2|TRBD1
TGCGCCAGCATGGGAATAGGGGGCCGCTATGGCTACACCTTC
CASMGIGGRYGYTF
>TRBV25-1|-|TRBJ1-4|TRBD1
TGTGCCAGCAGTGCCACAGGGGGCATAGGTGAAAAACTGTTTTTT
CASSATGGIGEKLFF
>TRBV7-8|-|TRBJ2-6|-
TGTGCCAGCAGCTTAGCGGCAGCTGGTGGAGGGGTTGGGGCCAACGTCCTGACTTTC
CASSLAAAGGGVGANVLTF
>TRBV18|-|TRBJ2-4|-
TGTGCCAGCTCCCAGGACACTCCCGGGGCCAAAAACATTCAGTACTTC
CASSQDTPGAKNIQYF
>TRBV5-1|-|TRBJ1-4|TRBD1
TGCGCCAGCAGCTGGACAGGGTCCCCGGAGGCTAATGAAAAACTGTTTTTT
CASSWTGSPEANEKLFF
>TRBV7-2|-|TRBJ1-4|-
TGTGCCAGCAGCCCCCAGGGGTCAACTAATGAAAAACTGTTTTTT
CASSPQGSTNEKLFF
>TRBV28|-|TRBJ2-3|TRBD1
TGTGCCAGCAGTGACAGGGGGACGCAGTATTTT
CASSDRGTQYF
>TRBV18|few|TRBJ1-2|-
TGTGCCAGCTCACCGGGGGGATTTAACTATGGCTACACCTTC
CASSPGGFNYGYTF
>TRBV2|-|TRBJ2-2|TRBD2
TGTGCCAGCAGCCCCGCGGGGGGGTATTCCGGGGAGCTGTTTTTT
CASSPAGGYSGELFF
>TRBV27|-|TRBJ2-7|TRBD1
TGTGCCAGCAGGACAGGGGGCAACGAGCAGTACTTC
CASRTGGNEQYF
>TRBV19|-|TRBJ2-3|TRBD2
TGTGCCAGTAGATCCCTAGCGGGGACAACAGATACGCAGTATTTT
CASRSLAGTTDTQYF
>TRBV7-9|-|TRBJ1-3|-
TGTGCCAGCAGCGCCAAGGGGGAAAACACCATATATTTT
CASSAKGENTIYF
>TRBV5-8|-|TRBJ2-1|TRBD2
TGTGCCAGCAGCCTAGAATGGAGTAGCGGGGGGGCCGGGTCCTACAATGAGCAGTTCTTC
CASSLEWSSGGAGSYNEQFF
>TRBV4-1|-|TRBJ1-5|-
TGCGCCAGCAGCCAAGTTGACAGCCAGCCCCAGCATTTT
CASSQVDSQPQHF
>TRBV6-5|few|TRBJ2-2|TRBD2
TGTGCCATCACTCCGGGACTAGCTCCCGGGGAGCTGTTTTTT
CAITPGLAPGELFF
>TRBV13|-|TRBJ1-1|TRBD1
TGTGCCAGCAGGCCAGGGGGAAACACTGAAGCTTTCTTT
CASRPGGNTEAFF
>TRBV27|-|TRBJ1-1|-
TGTGCCAGCGGAGACCAGGGGTTTCTTGGTGAAGCTTTCTTT
CASGDQGFLGEAFF
>TRBV6-1|-|TRBJ2-1|TRBD2
TGTGCCAGCAGTGGGGGGATAGCGGGGCTAAGGTACAATGAGCAGTTCTTC
CASSGGIAGLRYNEQFF
>TRBV6-2/TRBV6-3|-|TRBJ1-1|-
TGTGCCAGCAGTTATGGGAGCGAAGCTTTCTTT
CASSYGSEAFF
>TRBV20-1|once|TRBJ2-3|-
TGCAGTGCTGTAACGGGAGATACGCAGTATTTT
CSAVTGDTQYF
>TRBV7-6|once|TRBJ2-1|-
TGTGCCAGCAGCGGCCAAGGGGGGGCCTCTACATTCAATGAGCAGTTCTTC
CASSGQGGASTFNEQFF
>TRBV27|-|TRBJ2-7|-
TGTGCCAGCAGTCCCGCGGGACCTAACCACGAGCAGTACTTC
CASSPAGPNHEQYF
>TRBV6-5|-|TRBJ1-5|TRBD1
TGTGCCAGCAGTTACTCCGACAGGGGAGGGCAGCCCCAGCATTTT
CASSYSDRGGQPQHF
>TRBV6-6|-|TRBJ1-2|-
TGTGCCAGCAGTCCTCGGTCCTTTCAAGGGGTGGTCCGTCATAACTATGGCTACACCTTC
CASSPRSFQGVVRHNYGYTF
>TRBV6-6|-|TRBJ1-2|-
TGTGCCAGCAGTTACCCGTATGGGGGCTATGACTATGGCTACACCTTC
CASSYPYGGYDYGYTF
>TRBV12-5|-|TRBJ1-1|-
TGTGCTAGTGGTTGGGGCTGGAACACTGAAGCTTTCTTT
CASGWGWNTEAFF
>TRBV4-1|once|TRBJ1-1|-
TGCGCCAGCAGCCAAGACTGGAACACTGAAGCTTTCTTT
CASSQDWNTEAFF
>TRBV19|-|TRBJ1-5|TRBD1
TGTGCCAGTAGTAGGGGGAGACAGGGGTACAATCAGCCCCAGCATTTT
CASSRGRQGYNQPQHF
>TRBV19|-|TRBJ2-2|TRBD2
TGTGCCAGTAGTACTAGAAGCGGGGTGAACACCGGGGAGCTGTTTTTT
CASSTRSGVNTGELFF
>TRBV5-1|few|TRBJ1-4|TRBD1
TGCGCCAGCAGCGTCACAGGGGGCACCAATAATGAAAAACTGTTTTTT
CASSVTGGTNNEKLFF
>TRBV2|-|TRBJ1-1|TRBD1
TGTGCCGGACAGGGGGAACACAACACTGAAGCTTTCTTT
CAGQGEHNTEAFF